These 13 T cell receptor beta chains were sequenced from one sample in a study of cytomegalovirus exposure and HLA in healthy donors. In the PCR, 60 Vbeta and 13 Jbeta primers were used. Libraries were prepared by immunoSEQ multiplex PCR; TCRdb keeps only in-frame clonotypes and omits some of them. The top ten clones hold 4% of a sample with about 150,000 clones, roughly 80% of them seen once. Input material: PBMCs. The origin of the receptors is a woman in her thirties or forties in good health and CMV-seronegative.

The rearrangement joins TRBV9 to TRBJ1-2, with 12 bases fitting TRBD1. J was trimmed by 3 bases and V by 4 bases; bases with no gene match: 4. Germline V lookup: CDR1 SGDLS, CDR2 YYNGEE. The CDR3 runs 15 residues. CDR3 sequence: CASSSGQGADYGYTF. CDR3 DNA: TGTGCCAGCAGCTCGGGACAGGGGGCTGACTATGGCTACACCTTC.

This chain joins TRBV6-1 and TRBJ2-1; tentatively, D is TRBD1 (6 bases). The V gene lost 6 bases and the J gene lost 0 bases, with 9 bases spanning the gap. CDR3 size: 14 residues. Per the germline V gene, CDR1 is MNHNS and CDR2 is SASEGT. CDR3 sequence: CASRDSFSYNEQFF. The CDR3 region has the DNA TGTGCCAGCAGGGACAGTTTCTCCTACAATGAGCAGTTCTTC.

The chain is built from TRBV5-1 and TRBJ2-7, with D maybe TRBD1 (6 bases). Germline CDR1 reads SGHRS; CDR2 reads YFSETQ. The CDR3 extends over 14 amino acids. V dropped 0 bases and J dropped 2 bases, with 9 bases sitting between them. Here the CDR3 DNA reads TGCGCCAGCAGCTTGGCGGGACACCCCTACGAGCAGTACTTC. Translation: CASSLAGHPYEQYF. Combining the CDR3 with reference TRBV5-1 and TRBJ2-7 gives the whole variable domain KAGVTQTPRYLIKTRGQQVTLSCSPISGHRSVSWYQQTPGQGLQFLFEYFSETQRNKGNFPGRFSGRQFSNSRSEMNVSTLELGDSALYLCASSLAGHPYEQYFGPGTRLTVT.

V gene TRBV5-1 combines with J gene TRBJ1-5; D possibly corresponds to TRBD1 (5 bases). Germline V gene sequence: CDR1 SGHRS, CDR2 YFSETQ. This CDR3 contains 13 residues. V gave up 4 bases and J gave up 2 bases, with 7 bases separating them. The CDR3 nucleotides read TGCGCCAGCAGCGGAGGGGGCAATCAGCCCCAGCATTTT. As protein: CASSGGGNQPQHF. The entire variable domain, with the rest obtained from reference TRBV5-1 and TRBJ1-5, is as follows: KAGVTQTPRYLIKTRGQQVTLSCSPISGHRSVSWYQQTPGQGLQFLFEYFSETQRNKGNFPGRFSGRQFSNSRSEMNVSTLELGDSALYLCASSGGGNQPQHFGDGTRLSIL.

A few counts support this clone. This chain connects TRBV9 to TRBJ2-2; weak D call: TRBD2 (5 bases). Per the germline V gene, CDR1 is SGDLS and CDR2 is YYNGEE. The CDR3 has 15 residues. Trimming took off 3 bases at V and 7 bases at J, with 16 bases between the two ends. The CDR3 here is CASSAPVGVGGELFF. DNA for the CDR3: TGTGCCAGCAGCGCCCCTGTGGGAGTTGGCGGGGAGCTGTTTTTT.

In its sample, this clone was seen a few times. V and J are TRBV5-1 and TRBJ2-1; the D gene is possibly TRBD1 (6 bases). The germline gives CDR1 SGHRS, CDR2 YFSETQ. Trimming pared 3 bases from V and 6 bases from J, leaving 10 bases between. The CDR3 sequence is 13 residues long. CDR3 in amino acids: CASSWEQGNEQFF. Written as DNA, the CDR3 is TGCGCCAGCAGCTGGGAACAGGGCAATGAGCAGTTCTTC.

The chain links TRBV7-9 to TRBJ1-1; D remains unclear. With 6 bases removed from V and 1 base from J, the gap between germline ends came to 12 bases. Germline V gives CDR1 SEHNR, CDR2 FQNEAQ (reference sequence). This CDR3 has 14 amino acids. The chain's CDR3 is CASRPWAPNTEAFF. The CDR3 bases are TGTGCCAGCAGGCCTTGGGCGCCGAACACTGAAGCTTTCTTT.

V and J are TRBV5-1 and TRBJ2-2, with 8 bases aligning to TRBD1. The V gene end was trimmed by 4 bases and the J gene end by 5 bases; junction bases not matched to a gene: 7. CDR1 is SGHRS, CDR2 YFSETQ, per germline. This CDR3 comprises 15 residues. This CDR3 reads CASSRGQEKTGELFF. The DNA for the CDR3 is TGCGCCAGCAGCCGGGGACAGGAGAAGACCGGGGAGCTGTTTTTT.

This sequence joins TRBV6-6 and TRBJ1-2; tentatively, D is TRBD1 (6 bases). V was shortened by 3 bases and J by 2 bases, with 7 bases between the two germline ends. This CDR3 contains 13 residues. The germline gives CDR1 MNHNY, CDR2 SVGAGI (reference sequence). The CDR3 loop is CASSYDRNYGYTF. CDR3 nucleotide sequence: TGTGCCAGCAGTTATGACAGGAACTATGGCTACACCTTC.

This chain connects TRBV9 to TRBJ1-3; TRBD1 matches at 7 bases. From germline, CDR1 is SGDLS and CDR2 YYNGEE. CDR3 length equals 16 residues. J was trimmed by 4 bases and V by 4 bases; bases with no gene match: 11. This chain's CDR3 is CASSWGATGRGNTIYF. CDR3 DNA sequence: TGTGCCAGCAGCTGGGGGGCGACAGGGAGAGGAAACACCATATATTTT.

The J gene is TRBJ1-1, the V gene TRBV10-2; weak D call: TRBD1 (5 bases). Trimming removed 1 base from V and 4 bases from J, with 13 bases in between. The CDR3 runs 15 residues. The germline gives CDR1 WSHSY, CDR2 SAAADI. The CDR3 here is CASSELWGRFTEAFF. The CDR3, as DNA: TGCGCCAGCAGTGAGTTGTGGGGGAGGTTCACTGAAGCTTTCTTT.

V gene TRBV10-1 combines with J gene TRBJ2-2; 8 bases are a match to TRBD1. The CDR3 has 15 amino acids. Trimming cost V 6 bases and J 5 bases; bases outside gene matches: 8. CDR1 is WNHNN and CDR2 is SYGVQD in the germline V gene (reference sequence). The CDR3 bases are TGCGCCAGCAGGCTCAGGGGGCGGGATACCGGGGAGCTGTTTTTT. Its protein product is CASRLRGRDTGELFF.

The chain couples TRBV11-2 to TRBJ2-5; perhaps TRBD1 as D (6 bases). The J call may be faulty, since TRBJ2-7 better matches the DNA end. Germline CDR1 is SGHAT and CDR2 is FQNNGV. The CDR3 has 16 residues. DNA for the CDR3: TGTGCCAGCAGCTTCACCTCGGGGCAGGGGAAGAACGAGCAGTACTTC. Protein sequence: CASSFTSGQGKNEQYF.